This T cell receptor (beta chain) emerged from a study of T cell repertoires in cytomegalovirus infection. Study in general: Public TCR beta signatures indicated both CMV infection and matching HLA type. Overall study results and limits: HLA-C-restricted TCR beta clonotypes specific for CMV led the ex vivo response. Summed public TCR beta family frequency identified CMV carriers bearing the relevant HLA.

This clonotype was seen many times. Its antigen remains unknown. A single record per CDR3 protein comes from TCRdb applying MiXCR to the reads. The data contain hundreds of thousands of distinct CDR3 sequences, under 8.5% of them singletons. The CDR3 extends over 17 amino acids. The V gene's germline CDR1 is SGHKS and CDR2 YYEKEE (reference sequence). V lost 4 bases and J 0 bases, leaving 14 bases between the germline ends. This sequence was found in a human donor in good health (CMV status not recorded). Some clones in this sample may be carry-over from other donors' samples. Source material: PBMCs. V is TRBV5-5 and J is TRBJ1-6, with D unresolved. CDR3 region: CASSTVGSSSYNSPLHF. The CDR3 nucleotides are TGTGCCAGCAGCACGGTGGGCAGTAGCTCCTATAATTCACCCCTCCACTTT.